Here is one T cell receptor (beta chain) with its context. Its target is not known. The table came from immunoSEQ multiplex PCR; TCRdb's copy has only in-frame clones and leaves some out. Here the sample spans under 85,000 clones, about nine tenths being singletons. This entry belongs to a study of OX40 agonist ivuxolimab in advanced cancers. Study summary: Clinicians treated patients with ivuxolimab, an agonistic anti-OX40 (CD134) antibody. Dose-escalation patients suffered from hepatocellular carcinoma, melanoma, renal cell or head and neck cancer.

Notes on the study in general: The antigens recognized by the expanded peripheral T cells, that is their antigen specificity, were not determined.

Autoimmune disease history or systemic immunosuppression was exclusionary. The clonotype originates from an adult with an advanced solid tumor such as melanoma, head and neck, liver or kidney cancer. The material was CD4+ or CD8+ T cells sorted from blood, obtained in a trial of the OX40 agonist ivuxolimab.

CDR3 coding DNA: TGTGCCAGCTCACCACCCGGGACTTCCTACAATGAGCAGTTCTTC. It codes for CASSPPGTSYNEQFF. This chain joins TRBV18 and TRBJ2-1; a possible D gene is TRBD2 (6 bases). V was shortened by 0 bases and J by 1 base, with 7 bases between the two germline ends. Looked up from germline, CDR1 is KGHSH and CDR2 is LQKENI. This CDR3 comprises 15 residues.